This T cell receptor (beta chain) was captured in a study of OX40 agonist ivuxolimab in advanced cancers. The overall study: Ivuxolimab, which is an agonistic anti-OX40 (CD134) antibody, was administered to the patients.

A history of autoimmune disease or systemic immunosuppression excluded patients. Assay: immunoSEQ multiplex PCR; the TCRdb copy retains only in-frame clones and omits some. The table records under 80,000 clones, roughly 93% of them present only once. General study results and limits: At doses 0.1 to 3.0 mg/kg, CD4+ and CD8+ clones expanded. Expanded peripheral T cell antigen specificity was not determined.

About this clone itself: The antigen remains undetermined.

Sample: CD4+ or CD8+ T cells sorted from blood, taken in a trial of the OX40 agonist ivuxolimab. The clonotype comes from an adult with an advanced solid tumor such as melanoma, head and neck, liver or kidney cancer.

The CDR3 is CASSPRGTGGTYEQYF. The DNA for the CDR3 is TGTGCCAGCAGTCCAAGGGGAACCGGGGGAACCTACGAGCAGTACTTC. V and J are TRBV4-2 and TRBJ2-7, with D perhaps matching TRBD2 (6 bases). Trimming cost V 6 bases and J 2 bases, with 20 bases left between them. The CDR3 is 16 residues long. Germline V gene data show CDR1 as LGHNA and CDR2 as YNFKEQ.